The rows below give T cell receptor beta chains drawn from one sample of a study of T cell clusters in autoimmune cytopenias. TCRdb derives one entry per CDR3 protein from the multiplex PCR reads, leaving out DNA. Listed are thousands of distinct CDR3 sequences; around 28% falls within the top ten. The sequencing sample was made of peripheral blood. The source of these receptors is a human donor with an autoimmune cytopenia or autoimmune hepatitis (not recorded which). The CDR3 runs from the conserved cysteine through the conserved F or W. Each record gives: clone size, V gene, J gene, CDR3 protein. Only part of the rows carry a size: once, few, many, or a class if the clone is expanded.

>NA|TRBV10-3|TRBJ2-5
CAIGTDQETQYF
>NA|TRBV7-9|TRBJ1-1
CASSLNRGNRVAFF
>medium-sized|TRBV6-1|TRBJ1-6
CASSLSTNSPLHF
>NA|TRBV5-1|TRBJ1-2
CASSLEGHQGGYTF
>NA|TRBV14|TRBJ1-1
CASSQLHGTESQRNTEAFF
>NA|TRBV7-9|TRBJ1-1
CASSLGQGPDTEAFF
>NA|TRBV4-1|TRBJ2-3
CASSLVSTDTQYF
>NA|TRBV5-4|TRBJ1-1
CASSLGTNTEAFF
>NA|TRBV12-3/TRBV12-4|TRBJ2-7
CASSLGLVGEQYF
>NA|TRBV14|TRBJ2-7
CASSHRGRPEQYF
>NA|TRBV5-1|TRBJ2-5
CASSGRQVSQETQYF
>NA|TRBV12-3/TRBV12-4|TRBJ2-5
CASRLGGGQQETQYF
>NA|TRBV19|TRBJ1-5
CASSFGTGLNQPQHF
>medium-sized|TRBV30|TRBJ1-1
CAWSQGNTEAFF
>NA|TRBV12-3/TRBV12-4|TRBJ1-2
CASGLLGQTNYGYTF
>NA|TRBV27|TRBJ2-6
CASSKTGFSSGANVLTF
>medium-sized|TRBV7-2|TRBJ2-5
CASSHRWGGETQYF
>medium-sized|TRBV30|TRBJ2-3
CAWSHPRGRATDTQYF
>NA|TRBV27|TRBJ2-7
CASSFSTSGGTEQYF
>medium-sized|TRBV6-1|TRBJ2-7
CASGGSGSYEQYF
>NA|TRBV6-2/TRBV6-3|TRBJ1-6
CASSYTEGSPLHF
>NA|TRBV6-5|TRBJ1-4
CASSYRGGTNEKLFF
>NA|TRBV12-3/TRBV12-4|TRBJ1-4
CASSLQDFDEKLFF
>NA|TRBV9|TRBJ1-2
CASNAPERDGENYGYTF
>NA|TRBV12-3/TRBV12-4|TRBJ1-1
CASSPTRGQPEAFF
>NA|TRBV12-3/TRBV12-4|TRBJ1-2
CASSLAGRSPPGGYTF
>NA|TRBV5-5|TRBJ1-2
CASSSSPGQGARMDVNYGYTF